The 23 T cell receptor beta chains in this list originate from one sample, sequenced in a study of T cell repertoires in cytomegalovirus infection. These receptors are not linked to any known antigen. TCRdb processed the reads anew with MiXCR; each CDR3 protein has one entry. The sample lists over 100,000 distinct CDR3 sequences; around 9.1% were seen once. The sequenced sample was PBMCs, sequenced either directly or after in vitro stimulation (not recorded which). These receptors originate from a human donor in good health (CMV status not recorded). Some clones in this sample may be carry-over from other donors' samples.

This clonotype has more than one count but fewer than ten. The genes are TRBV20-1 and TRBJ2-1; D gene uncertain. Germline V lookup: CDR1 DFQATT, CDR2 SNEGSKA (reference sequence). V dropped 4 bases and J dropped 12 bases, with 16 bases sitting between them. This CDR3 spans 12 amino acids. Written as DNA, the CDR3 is TGCAGTGCTATAAGAGCCGCGTTGGGGCAGTTCTTC. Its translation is CSAIRAALGQFF.

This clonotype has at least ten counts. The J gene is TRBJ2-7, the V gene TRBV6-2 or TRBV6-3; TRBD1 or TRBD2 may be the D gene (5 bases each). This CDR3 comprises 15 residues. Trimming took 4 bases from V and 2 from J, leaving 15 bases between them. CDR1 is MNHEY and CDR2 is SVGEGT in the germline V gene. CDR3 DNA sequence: TGTGCCAGCAGTTTTTACCGGGACCCAGCCTACGAGCAGTACTTC. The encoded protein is CASSFYRDPAYEQYF.

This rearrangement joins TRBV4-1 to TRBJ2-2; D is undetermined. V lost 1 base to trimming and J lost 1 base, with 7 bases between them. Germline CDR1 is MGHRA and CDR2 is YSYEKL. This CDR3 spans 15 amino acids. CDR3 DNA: TGCGCCAGCAGCCAAGTATCCGAGAACACCGGGGAGCTGTTTTTT. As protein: CASSQVSENTGELFF.

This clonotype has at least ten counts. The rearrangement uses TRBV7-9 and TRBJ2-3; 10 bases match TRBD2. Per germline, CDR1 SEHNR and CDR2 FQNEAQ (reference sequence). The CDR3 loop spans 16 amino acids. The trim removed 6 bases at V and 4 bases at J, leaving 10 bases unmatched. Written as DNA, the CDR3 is TGTGCCAGCAGTCCCGGAGCGGGAGGGATAGCAGATACGCAGTATTTT. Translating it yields CASSPGAGGIADTQYF.

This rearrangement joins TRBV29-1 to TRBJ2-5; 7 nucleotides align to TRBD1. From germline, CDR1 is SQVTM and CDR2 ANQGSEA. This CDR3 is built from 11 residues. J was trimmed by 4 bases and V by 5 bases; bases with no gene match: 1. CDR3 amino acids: CSVWDRETQYF. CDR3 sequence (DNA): TGCAGCGTTTGGGACAGAGAGACCCAGTACTTC.

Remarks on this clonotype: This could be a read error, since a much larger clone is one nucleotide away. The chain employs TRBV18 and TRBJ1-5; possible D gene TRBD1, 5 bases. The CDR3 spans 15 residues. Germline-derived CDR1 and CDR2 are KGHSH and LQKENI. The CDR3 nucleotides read TGTGCCAACTCACCGACAGTTGTTCAGCGACAGCCCCAGCATTTT. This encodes CANSPTVVQRQPQHF. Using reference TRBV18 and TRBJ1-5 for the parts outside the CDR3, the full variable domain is NAGVMQNPRHLVRRRGQEARLRCSPMKGHSHVYWYRQLPEEGLKFMVYLQKENIIDESGMPKERFSAEFPKEGPSILRIQQVVRGDSAAYFCANSPTVVQRQPQHFGDGTRLSIL.

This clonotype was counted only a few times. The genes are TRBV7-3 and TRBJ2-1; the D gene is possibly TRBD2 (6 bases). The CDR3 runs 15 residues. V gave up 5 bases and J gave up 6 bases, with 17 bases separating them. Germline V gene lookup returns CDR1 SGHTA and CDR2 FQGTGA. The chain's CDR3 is CASSPGTPIINEQFF. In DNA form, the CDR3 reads TGTGCCAGCAGCCCCGGGACTCCAATTATCAATGAGCAGTTCTTC.

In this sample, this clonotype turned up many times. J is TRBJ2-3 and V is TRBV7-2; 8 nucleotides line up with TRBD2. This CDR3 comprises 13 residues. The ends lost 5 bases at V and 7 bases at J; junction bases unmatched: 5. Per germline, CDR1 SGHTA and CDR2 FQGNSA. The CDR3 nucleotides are TGTGCCAGCAGCCCAGGCGGGAGGTATACGCAGTATTTT. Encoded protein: CASSPGGRYTQYF.

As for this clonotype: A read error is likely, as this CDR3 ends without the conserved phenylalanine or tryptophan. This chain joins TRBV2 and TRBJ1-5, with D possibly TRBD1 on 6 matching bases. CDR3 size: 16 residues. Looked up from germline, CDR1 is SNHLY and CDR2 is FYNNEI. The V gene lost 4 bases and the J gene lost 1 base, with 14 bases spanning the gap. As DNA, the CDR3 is TGTGCCAGCAGTGTGAGGAAAGGGGGAAGCAATCAGCCCCAGCATGTT. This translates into CASSVRKGGSNQPQHV.

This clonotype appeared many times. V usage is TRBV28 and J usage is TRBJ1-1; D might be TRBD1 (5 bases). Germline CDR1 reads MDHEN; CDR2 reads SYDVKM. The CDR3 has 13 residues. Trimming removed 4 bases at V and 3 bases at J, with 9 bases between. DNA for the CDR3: TGTGCCAGCAGTTACAAGGGACACACTGAAGCTTTCTTT. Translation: CASSYKGHTEAFF.

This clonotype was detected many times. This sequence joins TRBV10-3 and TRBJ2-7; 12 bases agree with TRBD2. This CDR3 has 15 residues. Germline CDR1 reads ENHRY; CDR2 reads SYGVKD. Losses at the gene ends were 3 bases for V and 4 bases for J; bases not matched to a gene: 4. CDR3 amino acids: CAISERTSGMYEQYF. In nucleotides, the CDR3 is TGTGCCATCAGTGAAAGGACTAGCGGGATGTACGAGCAGTACTTC.

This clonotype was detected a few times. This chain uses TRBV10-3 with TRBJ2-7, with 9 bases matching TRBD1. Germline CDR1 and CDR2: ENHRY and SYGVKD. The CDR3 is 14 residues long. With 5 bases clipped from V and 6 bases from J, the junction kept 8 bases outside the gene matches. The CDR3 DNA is TGTGCCATCAGTCAAGGACAGGGGCGAGGCGAGCAGTACGTC. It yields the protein CAISQGQGRGEQYV.

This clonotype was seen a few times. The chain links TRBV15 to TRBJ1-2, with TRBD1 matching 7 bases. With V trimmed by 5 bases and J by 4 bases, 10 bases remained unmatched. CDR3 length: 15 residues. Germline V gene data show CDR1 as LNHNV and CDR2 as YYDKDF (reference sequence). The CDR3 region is CATSAWDSETYGYTF. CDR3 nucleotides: TGTGCCACCAGCGCCTGGGACAGCGAAACCTATGGCTACACCTTC. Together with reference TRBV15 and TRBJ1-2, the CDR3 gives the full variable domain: DAMVIQNPRYQVTQFGKPVTLSCSQTLNHNVMYWYQQKSSQAPKLLFHYYDKDFNNEADTPDNFQSRRPNTSFCFLDIRSPGLGDTAMYLCATSAWDSETYGYTFGSGTRLTVV.

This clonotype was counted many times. CDR3 sequence (DNA): TGTGCCAGTAGTACCTACAGGGACCAGCCCCAGCATTTT. It codes for CASSTYRDQPQHF. The rearrangement links TRBV19 to TRBJ1-5; maybe TRBD1 (6 bases). The CDR3 runs to 13 residues. Per germline, CDR1 LNHDA and CDR2 SQIVND (reference sequence). The V and J ends lost 4 bases and 7 bases respectively, with 11 bases between them.

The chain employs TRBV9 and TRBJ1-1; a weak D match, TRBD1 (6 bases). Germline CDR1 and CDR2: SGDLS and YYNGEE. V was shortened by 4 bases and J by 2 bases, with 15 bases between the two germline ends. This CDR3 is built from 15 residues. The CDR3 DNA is TGTGCCAGCAGCCCTTCCGCAGGGGTCAACACTGAAGCTTTCTTT. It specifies CASSPSAGVNTEAFF.

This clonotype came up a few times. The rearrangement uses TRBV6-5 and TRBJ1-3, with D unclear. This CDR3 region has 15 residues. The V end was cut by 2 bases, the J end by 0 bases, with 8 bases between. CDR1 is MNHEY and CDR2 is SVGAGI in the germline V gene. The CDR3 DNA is TGTGCCAGCAGTTACGACGGATACTCTGGAAACACCATATATTTT. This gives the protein CASSYDGYSGNTIYF.

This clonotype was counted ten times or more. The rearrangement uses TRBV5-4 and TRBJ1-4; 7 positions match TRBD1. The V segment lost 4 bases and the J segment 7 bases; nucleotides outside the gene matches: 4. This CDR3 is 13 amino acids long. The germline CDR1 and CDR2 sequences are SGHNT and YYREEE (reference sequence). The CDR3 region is CASSLGQAEKLFF. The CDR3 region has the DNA TGTGCCAGCAGCCTAGGACAGGCTGAAAAACTGTTTTTT.

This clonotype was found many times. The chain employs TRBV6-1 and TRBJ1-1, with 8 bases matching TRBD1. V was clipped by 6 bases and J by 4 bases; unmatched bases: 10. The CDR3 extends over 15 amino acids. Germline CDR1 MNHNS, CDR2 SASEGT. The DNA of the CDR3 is TGTGCCAGCAGCTACGAAACAGGGGGTGGCACTGAAGCTTTCTTT. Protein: CASSYETGGGTEAFF.

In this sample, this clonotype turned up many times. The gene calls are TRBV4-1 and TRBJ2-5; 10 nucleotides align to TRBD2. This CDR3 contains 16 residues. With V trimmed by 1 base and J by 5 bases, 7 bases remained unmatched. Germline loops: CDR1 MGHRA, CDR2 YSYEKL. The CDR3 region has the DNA TGCGCCAGCAGCCAAGGGACTAGCGGAGTAACGGAGACCCAGTACTTC. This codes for CASSQGTSGVTETQYF.

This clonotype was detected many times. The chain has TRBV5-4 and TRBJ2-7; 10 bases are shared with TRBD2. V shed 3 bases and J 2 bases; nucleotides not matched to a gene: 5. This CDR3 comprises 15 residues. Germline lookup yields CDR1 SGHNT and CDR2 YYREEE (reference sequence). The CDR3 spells CASSYPSGGTYEQYF. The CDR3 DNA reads TGTGCCAGCAGCTACCCTAGCGGGGGAACCTACGAGCAGTACTTC.

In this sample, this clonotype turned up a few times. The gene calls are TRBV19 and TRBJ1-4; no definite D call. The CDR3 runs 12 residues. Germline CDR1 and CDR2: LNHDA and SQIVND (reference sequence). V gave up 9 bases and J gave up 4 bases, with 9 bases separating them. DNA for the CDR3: TGTGCCAGCGCAAACATTAATGAAAAACTGTTTTTT. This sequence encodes CASANINEKLFF.

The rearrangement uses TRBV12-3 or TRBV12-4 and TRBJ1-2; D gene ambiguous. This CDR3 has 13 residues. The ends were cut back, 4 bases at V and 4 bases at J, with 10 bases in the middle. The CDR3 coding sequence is TGTGCCAGCAGTTCCGGGCCGTTCTATGGCTACACCTTC. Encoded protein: CASSSGPFYGYTF.

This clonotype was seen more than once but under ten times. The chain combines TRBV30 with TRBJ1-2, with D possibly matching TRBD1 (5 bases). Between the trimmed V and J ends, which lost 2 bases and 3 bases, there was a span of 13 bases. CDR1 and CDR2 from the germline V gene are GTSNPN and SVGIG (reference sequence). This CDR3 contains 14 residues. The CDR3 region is CAWSYGLGDYGYTF. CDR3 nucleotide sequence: TGTGCCTGGAGTTACGGACTGGGGGACTATGGCTACACCTTC.